This T cell receptor (beta chain) was sequenced for a study of T cells in Graves' hyperthyroidism and ophthalmopathy. Amplification of TCR beta CDR3 regions used RNA as the template. The TCR CDR3 was amplified in a first-round RT-PCR using the HTBI primer set. Each CDR3 protein gets one entry after TCRdb re-called the multiplex PCR reads with MiXCR. The repertoire includes 600,000 to 700,000 distinct CDR3 sequences, just under 45% of them detected once, and under 8.5% sits in the top ten. Those patients with uncontrolled infection, other autoimmune disease, pregnancy or lactation were excluded. Clinical symptoms, serum thyroxine and TRAb, thyroid ultrasound and orbital computed tomography were used for the diagnoses. This clonotype appeared a few times. This sequence was found in an adult man with Graves' disease, either hyperthyroidism or ophthalmopathy (not recorded which). The sequencing input was peripheral blood or thyroid tissue (not recorded which).

Here the CDR3 DNA reads TGTGCCAGCAGTGAATACGGTTCGTACTACGAGCAGTACTTC. Its translation is CASSEYGSYYEQYF. The rearrangement links TRBV25-1 to TRBJ2-7; D unclear. The CDR3 extends over 14 amino acids. Germline V lookup: CDR1 MGHDK, CDR2 SYGVNS. The V end was cut by 0 bases, the J end by 3 bases, with 9 bases between.